The 8 T cell receptor beta chains below come from one sample, sequenced in a study of blood T cell repertoires in COVID-19. The protocol was immunoSEQ multiplex PCR, while the TCRdb copy is restricted to in-frame clones and leaves out a portion. This table holds under 200,000 clones, approximately 80% found once. The sequenced sample consisted of peripheral blood. The source is a man in his 70s who had recovered from COVID-19.

The chain recombines TRBV5-1 with TRBJ1-4; no clear D. The germline V gene has CDR1 SGHRS and CDR2 YFSETQ. Trimming pared 0 bases from V and 12 bases from J, leaving 18 bases between. This CDR3 is 15 amino acids long. CDR3 region: CASSLDGLLPQELFF. The CDR3 coding sequence is TGCGCCAGCAGCTTGGACGGACTCTTACCCCAGGAACTGTTTTTT.

The gene calls are TRBV29-1 and TRBJ2-2; D gene unclear. V lost 5 bases, J lost 2 bases, and 12 bases lay in between. The germline V gene has CDR1 SQVTM and CDR2 ANQGSEA. The CDR3 consists of 14 residues. The CDR3 loop is CSVREGGNTGELFF. The DNA of the CDR3 is TGCAGCGTTCGCGAAGGCGGAAACACCGGGGAGCTGTTTTTT.

The V gene is TRBV28, the J gene TRBJ1-2, with D uncertain. Germline CDR1 reads MDHEN; CDR2 reads SYDVKM. This CDR3 contains 10 residues. V gave up 9 bases and J gave up 6 bases, with 8 bases separating them. CDR3 sequence: CASDLDGYTF. The CDR3, as DNA: TGTGCCAGTGACCTAGATGGCTACACCTTC.

The rearrangement joins TRBV2 to TRBJ2-1, with a tentative D call TRBD2 (5 bases). This CDR3 has 12 amino acids. Germline V lookup: CDR1 SNHLY, CDR2 FYNNEI. V was shortened by 1 base and J by 8 bases, with 6 bases between the two germline ends. The CDR3 spells CASSEVSDEQFF. DNA of the CDR3: TGTGCCAGCAGTGAAGTTAGCGATGAGCAGTTCTTC.

The chain couples TRBV28 to TRBJ1-1, with D unclear. The CDR3 is made up of 12 amino acids. Per germline, CDR1 MDHEN and CDR2 SYDVKM. V lost 6 bases, J lost 7 bases, and 12 bases lay in between. CDR3 residues: CASSFYGGEAFF. CDR3 bases: TGTGCCAGCAGCTTCTACGGCGGTGAAGCTTTCTTT.

The CDR3 DNA sequence: TGTGCCAGCAGTCCACAACTAGCGGGCAATGAGCAGTTCTTC. It is translated as CASSPQLAGNEQFF. The chain links TRBV14 to TRBJ2-1, with 9 bases aligning to TRBD2. The V gene's germline CDR1 is SGHDN and CDR2 FVKESK. The CDR3 runs to 14 residues. V lost 6 bases and J lost 6; bases outside the gene matches: 6.

The chain links TRBV9 to TRBJ2-1, with D tentatively TRBD2 (6 bases). The germline CDR1 and CDR2 sequences are SGDLS and YYNGEE. The CDR3 contains 13 residues. V shed 4 bases and J shed 6 bases, with 11 bases lying between them. The CDR3: CASSLLGGNEQFF. The CDR3 coding sequence is TGTGCCAGCAGCCTCCTGGGAGGCAATGAGCAGTTCTTC.

This chain connects TRBV9 to TRBJ2-5; 9 bases map to TRBD2. The germline gives CDR1 SGDLS, CDR2 YYNGEE. The CDR3 is 16 amino acids. J was trimmed by 5 bases and V by 0 bases; bases with no gene match: 8. The chain's CDR3 is CASSVASGTPTETQYF. CDR3 nucleotide sequence: TGTGCCAGCAGCGTAGCTAGCGGGACCCCGACGGAGACCCAGTACTTC.